The rows below give T cell receptor beta chains drawn from one sample of a study of OX40 agonist ivuxolimab in advanced cancers. Measured with immunoSEQ multiplex PCR; TCRdb has only the in-frame clones, and not every one. The repertoire holds 25,000 to 35,000 clones, with 84% as singletons. The input for sequencing was CD4+ or CD8+ T cells sorted from blood, taken in a trial of the OX40 agonist ivuxolimab. The receptors shown here come from an adult with an advanced solid tumor such as melanoma, head and neck, liver or kidney cancer. The CDR3 runs from the conserved cysteine through the conserved F or W. D genes are given only for firm matches. Where a row states a size, it is once, few, many or the class of an expanded clone; other rows omit it.

TRBJ2-1 | TRBV7-8 | . | . | TGTGCCAGCAGCTATGCGGGTGAGCAGTTCTTC | CASSYAGEQFF
TRBJ2-5 | TRBV9 | . | . | TGTGCCAGCAGCGTAGGAGGGGGGGAGACCCAGTACTTC | CASSVGGGETQYF
TRBJ1-4 | TRBV4-3 | . | . | TGCGCCAGCAGCCAAGCCCTCGATCCGACAGGAAAACTGTTTTTT | CASSQALDPTGKLFF
TRBJ2-7 | TRBV6-5 | . | . | TGTGCCAGCAGTGAAGACCCCTACGAGCAGTACTTC | CASSEDPYEQYF
TRBJ2-7 | TRBV7-6 | . | once | TGTGCCAGCAGCTTAGGCTCTCAGCCTCCAGACGAGCAGTACTTC | CASSLGSQPPDEQYF
TRBJ2-1 | TRBV27 | . | . | TGTGCCAGCAGTGACGTGGGGTACAATGAGCAGTTCTTC | CASSDVGYNEQFF
TRBJ1-5 | TRBV18 | . | . | TGTGCCAGCTCAACGGAAAATCAGCCCCAGCATTTT | CASSTENQPQHF
TRBJ1-5 | TRBV6-1 | . | . | TGTGCCAGCAGTGAACGAGGTAGCAATCAGCCCCAGCATTTT | CASSERGSNQPQHF
TRBJ2-2 | TRBV9 | . | . | TGTGCCAGCAGCCCAAGTGGCACCGGGGAGCTGTTTTTT | CASSPSGTGELFF
TRBJ2-5 | TRBV6-1 | TRBD1 | once | TGTGCCAGCAGTGAAAGGACAGGGGGCGCGGAGACCCAGTACTTC | CASSERTGGAETQYF
TRBJ1-2 | TRBV5-1 | TRBD1 | . | TGCGCCAGCAGATCTCCGGGACAGGGGAATGGCTACACCTTC | CASRSPGQGNGYTF
TRBJ1-3 | TRBV5-6 | TRBD1 | . | TGTGCCAGCAGCTTGGGGGACAGCTTCTCTGGAAACACCATATATTTT | CASSLGDSFSGNTIYF
TRBJ2-7 | TRBV5-5 | TRBD1 | . | TGTGCCAGCAGCTTGGGTCCGGGACAGGGCTACGAGCAGTACTTC | CASSLGPGQGYEQYF
TRBJ2-2 | TRBV7-9 | TRBD1 | medium-sized | TGTGCCAGCAGCATGACAGGGGTTGCCACCGGGGAGCTGTTTTTT | CASSMTGVATGELFF
TRBJ1-5 | TRBV27 | . | . | TGTGCCAGCAGTTGGCGACAGGGCAATCAGCCCCAGCATTTT | CASSWRQGNQPQHF
TRBJ2-5 | TRBV11-2 | TRBD2 | . | TGTGCCAGCAGCCCGGGACTAGCGGGAGCAGAGACCCAGTACTTC | CASSPGLAGAETQYF
TRBJ2-7 | TRBV10-2 | . | . | TGCGCCAGCAGTGTGGGGGGGCCCTACGAGCAGTACTTC | CASSVGGPYEQYF
TRBJ2-7 | TRBV11-2 | . | . | TGTGCCAGCAGCTTATATACGGGGTCCTCCTACGAGCAGTACTTC | CASSLYTGSSYEQYF
TRBJ1-1 | TRBV6-1 | . | . | TGTGCCAGCAGTGGGAAGGAGAACACTGAAGCTTTCTTT | CASSGKENTEAFF
TRBJ2-7 | TRBV28 | TRBD2 | . | TGTGCCAGCAGTGTACGGGGACTATATCGCTCCTACGAGCAGTACTTC | CASSVRGLYRSYEQYF
TRBJ2-7 | TRBV2 | . | . | TGTGCCAGCAGTGATAGACAGGACGAGCAGTACTTC | CASSDRQDEQYF
TRBJ1-2 | TRBV7-9 | . | few | TGTGCCAGCAGCTTAGGGGAGGATGGCTACACCTTC | CASSLGEDGYTF
TRBJ2-7 | TRBV7-9 | . | . | TGTGCCAGCAGCCCTGGGCTGACCTACGAGCAGTACTTC | CASSPGLTYEQYF
TRBJ2-3 | TRBV9 | TRBD2 | few | TGTGCCAGCAGCTTCAGCGGGGAGAATACGCAGTATTTT | CASSFSGENTQYF
TRBJ2-7 | TRBV7-9 | TRBD1 | few | TGTGCCAGCAGCTTAGGGGGACAGACCTACGAGCAGTACTTC | CASSLGGQTYEQYF
TRBJ1-5 | TRBV27 | . | . | TGTGCCAGCAGTTTTAAGGGCGATCAGCCCCAGCATTTT | CASSFKGDQPQHF
TRBJ1-2 | TRBV11-2 | . | . | TGTGCCAGCAGCTCCCCCGTGGCCTTACGGACTGGCTACACCTTC | CASSSPVALRTGYTF
TRBJ1-4 | TRBV9 | . | . | TGTGCCAGCAGCGTCGGAGGGACAATGGAGGATGAAAAACTGTTTTTT | CASSVGGTMEDEKLFF
TRBJ1-2 | TRBV28 | . | . | TGTGCCAGCAGTTTAAAGTACGCCACGACCTATGGCTACACCTTC | CASSLKYATTYGYTF
TRBJ2-7 | TRBV5-4 | . | few | TGTGCCAGCAGCTTGGGTCTAGGGACCTCCTACGAGCAGTACTTC | CASSLGLGTSYEQYF
TRBJ1-2 | TRBV25-1 | . | . | TGTGCCAGCAGTGACAGACGTGGGAACTATGGCTACACCTTC | CASSDRRGNYGYTF
TRBJ1-2 | TRBV12-5 | TRBD1 | . | TGTGCTAGTGGTTTCCTAACCAGGGACAGCGAAACAAACTATGGCTACACCTTC | CASGFLTRDSETNYGYTF
TRBJ2-5 | TRBV9 | TRBD2 | . | TGTGCCAGCAGCCAGCTCGGGGGGCAAGAGACCCAGTACTTC | CASSQLGGQETQYF
TRBJ2-1 | TRBV2 | TRBD2 | . | TGTGCCAGCAGTGAAGCAGGCGGGGGGAACTACAATGAGCAGTTCTTC | CASSEAGGGNYNEQFF
TRBJ2-7 | TRBV5-4 | . | medium-sized | TGTGCCAGCAGCTCGGACATGTCTTTCGACGAGCAGTACTTC | CASSSDMSFDEQYF
TRBJ2-3 | TRBV5-4 | . | . | TGTGCCAGCAGCTTTGGATGGGGGCCGACAGATACGCAGTATTTT | CASSFGWGPTDTQYF
TRBJ2-7 | TRBV6-5 | TRBD2 | . | TGTGCCAGCAGTTACGGGAGGGGTGGAGGCTACGAGCAGTACTTC | CASSYGRGGGYEQYF
TRBJ1-4 | TRBV4-1 | . | . | TGCGCCAGCAGCCAACTGGGACGGCCAACTAATGAAAAACTGTTTTTT | CASSQLGRPTNEKLFF
TRBJ2-2 | TRBV7-9 | . | once | TGTGCCAGCAGCTTGGGGGCCCCCCCGGACACCGGGGAGCTGTTTTTT | CASSLGAPPDTGELFF
TRBJ2-7 | TRBV9 | TRBD2 | . | TGTGCCAGCAGCGTAGCCCCTAGCGGAAACTACGAGCAGTACTTC | CASSVAPSGNYEQYF
TRBJ1-5 | TRBV6-5 | . | . | TGTGCCAGCAGTTACTCGATAGGGGGAAGCAATCAGCCCCAGCATTTT | CASSYSIGGSNQPQHF